This TCR beta chain was profiled in a study of shared clonotypes between healthy human individuals. Trimming left V 2 bases short and J 5 bases short, with 15 bases between. The CDR3 length is 16 residues. Germline V gives CDR1 MGHDK, CDR2 SYGVNS. Study outcomes and limitations: Shared across four donors were 4% to 5% of the naive CD4 clonotypes.

Generated by immunoSEQ multiplex PCR, the TCRdb table keeps only in-frame clones and is missing some. The data hold 900,000 to 1,200,000 clones, with 70% to 80% observed a single time. In regard to this clone: No antigen is known for it.

The sample was memory CD4+ T cells from PBMCs. Documented subset: CD45RA-negative fraction. The chain is built from TRBV25-1 and TRBJ1-4, with no clear D. The source is a young man in good health. Some clones in this sample may be carry-over from other donors' samples. For the CDR3, the DNA is TGTGCCAGCAGTGAACTAACGGGGAGGGCGAATGAAAAACTGTTTTTT. It specifies CASSELTGRANEKLFF.